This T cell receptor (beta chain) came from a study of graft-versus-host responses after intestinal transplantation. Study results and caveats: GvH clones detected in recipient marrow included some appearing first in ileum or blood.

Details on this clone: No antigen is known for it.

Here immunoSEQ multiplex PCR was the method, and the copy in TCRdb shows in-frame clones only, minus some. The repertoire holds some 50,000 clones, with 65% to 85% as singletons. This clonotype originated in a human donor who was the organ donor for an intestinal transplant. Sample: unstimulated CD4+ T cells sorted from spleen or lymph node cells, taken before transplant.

DNA for the CDR3: TGTGCCAGTAAACCCGAGAGGAGGGGGTATGAGCAGTTCTTC. It specifies CASKPERRGYEQFF. This chain joins TRBV19 and TRBJ2-1; D may correspond to TRBD1 or TRBD2 (6 bases each). Germline CDR1 and CDR2: LNHDA and SQIVND (reference sequence). The CDR3 loop spans 14 amino acids. Trimming left V 7 bases short and J 8 bases short, with 18 bases between.